This T cell receptor beta chain was sequenced for a study of graft-versus-host responses after intestinal transplantation. The CDR3 runs 15 residues. The germline V gene has CDR1 SGHRS and CDR2 YFSETQ. V lost 0 bases, J lost 8 bases, and 15 bases lay in between. Notes on this clone: As yet, its antigen is unknown.

Sequenced by immunoSEQ multiplex PCR; TCRdb stores in-frame clones only, minus some. This sample has some 92,000 clones; 80% to 95% occur once, and the top ten carry 0.3%. The chain employs TRBV5-1 and TRBJ2-4; D might be TRBD1 (6 bases). This material consisted of unstimulated CD4+ T cells sorted from spleen or lymph node cells, taken before intestinal transplant. This sequence was found in a human donor who received an intestinal transplant. In DNA, the CDR3 is TGCGCCAGCAGCTTGGCGTACAGGGATGGAGACATTCAGTACTTC. Translated, it gives CASSLAYRDGDIQYF.